This T cell receptor (beta chain) was captured by sequencing in a study of T cell repertoires in ileal Crohn's disease. The assay was immunoSEQ multiplex PCR, and TCRdb's table has in-frame clones only and misses some. The table includes 55,000 to 65,000 clones, around 90% detected once. Time point of the sample: neoterminal ileum biopsy at postoperative endoscopy, about 6 months after surgery. Trimming left V 4 bases short and J 3 bases short, with 10 bases between. CDR1 SGHAT and CDR2 FQNNGV come from the germline V gene. CDR3 length: 14 residues. This receptor was obtained from an adult with Crohn's disease. Sequenced: ileal tissue. The chain uses TRBV11-2 and TRBJ2-1, with D unclear. CDR3 in DNA: TGTGCCAGCAGCTCCCCTTCGGGCTACAATGAGCAGTTCTTC. Protein sequence: CASSSPSGYNEQFF.